This record looks at one T cell receptor (beta chain) sequence and its context. These data originate in a study of PD-1 blockade in mismatch repair-deficient tumors. At the level of the study: All were previously treated, progressing patients with 12 mismatch repair-deficient cancer types.

Germline V CDR1 and CDR2: ENHRY, SYGVKD. Trimming cost V 3 bases and J 5 bases, with 17 bases left between them. The CDR3 has 15 residues. The method was immunoSEQ multiplex PCR; TCRdb's version includes in-frame clones alone and lacks a portion of them. The table has about 130,000 clones, almost 90% seen once. The J gene is TRBJ2-7, the V gene TRBV10-3, with D possibly called TRBD1 or TRBD2 (5 bases each). The sample in question was peripheral blood, obtained approximately 73 weeks after starting pembrolizumab. This sequence originates from an adult with mismatch repair-deficient cancer. Here the CDR3 reads CAISDLGTRKDEQYF. DNA of the CDR3: TGTGCCATCAGTGACCTAGGGACCAGGAAGGACGAGCAGTACTTC.